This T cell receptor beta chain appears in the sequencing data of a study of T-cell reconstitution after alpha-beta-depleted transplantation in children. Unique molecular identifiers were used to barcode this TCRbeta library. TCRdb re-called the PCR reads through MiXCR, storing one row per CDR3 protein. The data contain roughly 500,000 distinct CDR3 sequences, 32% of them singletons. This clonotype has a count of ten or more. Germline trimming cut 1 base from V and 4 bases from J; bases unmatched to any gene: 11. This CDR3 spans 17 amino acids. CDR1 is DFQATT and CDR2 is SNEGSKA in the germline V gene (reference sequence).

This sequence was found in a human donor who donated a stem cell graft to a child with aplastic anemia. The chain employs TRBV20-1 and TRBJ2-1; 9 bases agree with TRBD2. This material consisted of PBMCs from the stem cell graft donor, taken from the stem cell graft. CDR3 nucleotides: TGCAGTGCTAGAGGCTGGGAGCGGGAGGTCCTTTACAATGAGCAGTTCTTC. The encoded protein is CSARGWEREVLYNEQFF.